Shown below are 27 T cell receptor beta chains from a single sample sequenced in a study of tumor and adjacent non-tumor tissue in lung cancer. No cell sorting was done before RNA was extracted from the tissue. This non-tumor lung sample came from over 3 cm beyond the tumor edge. The library came from three nested PCR rounds adapted from ARM-PCR protocols. MiXCR, run by TCRdb on the multiplex PCR reads, gives a single entry per CDR3 protein. This sample has about 90,000 distinct CDR3 sequences, with around 76% found just once. The source material was distant non-tumor lung tissue. All receptors derive from a woman aged 50 to 60 with non-small cell lung cancer.

Turning to this clonotype: It may be a read error: a sequence one base away is much more abundant. This chain joins TRBV28 and TRBJ2-1; D remains ambiguous. The CDR3 length is 13 residues. The V gene's germline CDR1 is MDHEN and CDR2 SYDVKM. Trimming removed 5 bases at V and 3 bases at J, with 8 bases between. The CDR3, as DNA: TGTGCCAGCAGTGCGGTAGTCTACAATGAGCAGTTCTTC. Translating gives CASSAVVYNEQFF.

A few counts support this clonotype. One end of the junction is discordant with germline, which a read error may explain. J is TRBJ2-3 and V is TRBV4-1; D might be TRBD1 or TRBD2, each matching 6 bases. This CDR3 region has 16 residues. Germline V lookup: CDR1 MGHRA, CDR2 YSYEKL. The CDR3 is CASSREGMGGTDTQYF. As DNA, the CDR3 is TGCGCCAGCAGCCGCGAAGGGATGGGGGGCACAGATACGCAGTACTTT.

Details on this clonotype: The junction departs from germline at one end; a sequencing error may be responsible. The chain joins TRBV28 to TRBJ2-2; possibly TRBD2 for D (6 bases). Germline assignment: CDR1 MDHEN and CDR2 SYDVKM. This CDR3 is built from 14 residues. The CDR3 nucleotides read TGTGTCAGCAGTCCGACTAGGGCGGCTGGGGAGCTGTTTTTT. Amino acid sequence: CVSSPTRAAGELFF.

As concerns this clonotype: No conserved phenylalanine or tryptophan is present at the end of the CDR3, so a read error is the likely explanation. No DNA is shown, since the ends of the CDR3 on it are uncertain; the CDR3 is the one TCRdb lists. J is TRBJ2-7 and V is TRBV5-5; the table's D call of TRBD1 was not tested on the DNA. Germline CDR1 reads SGHKS; CDR2 reads YYEKEE (reference sequence). Both ends counted, the CDR3 spans 15 residues. The CDR3 loop reads CASSLSGQGNYEQYL.

The chain uses TRBV4-1 and TRBJ1-6; D not resolved. Trimming took 4 bases from V and 7 from J, leaving 11 bases between them. Germline V gene data show CDR1 as MGHRA and CDR2 as YSYEKL. This CDR3 has 14 amino acids. CDR3 region: CASSPGIENSPLHF. DNA of the CDR3: TGCGCCAGCAGCCCCGGGATAGAGAATTCACCCCTCCACTTT.

This clonotype was seen only once. A single base separates this from a much larger clone, so it may be a read error. V usage is TRBV7-3 and J usage is TRBJ2-1; perhaps D is TRBD1 or TRBD2 (5 bases each). The V end was cut by 3 bases, the J end by 5 bases, with 8 bases between. The CDR3 spans 13 residues. CDR1 and CDR2 (germline): SGHTA, FQGTGA. In DNA, the CDR3 is TGTGCCAGCAGCTTGGGACCCAACAATGAGCAGTTCTTC. As protein: CASSLGPNNEQFF.

As for this clonotype: A much larger clone sits a single nucleotide away, making a read error possible. The chain combines TRBV6-5 with TRBJ2-2; TRBD2 might be the D (8 bases). The CDR3 extends over 14 amino acids. Germline V gives CDR1 MNHEY, CDR2 SVGAGI. Trimming pared 10 bases from V and 6 bases from J, leaving 18 bases between. The CDR3 region is CANGVSGTAGELFF. The CDR3 DNA is TGTGCCAACGGGGTTAGCGGGACAGCCGGGGAGCTGTTTTTT.

Worth noting for this clonotype: At one end, the junction sequence differs from germline, possibly due to a read error. The V gene is TRBV6-5, the J gene TRBJ1-4; D remains ambiguous. Per the germline V gene, CDR1 is MNHEY and CDR2 is SVGAGI. The CDR3 has 14 residues. In DNA, the CDR3 is TGTGCCAGCAGACTCATTGCAACTAATGAGAAACTGTTTTTT. It is translated as CASRLIATNEKLFF.

With regard to this clonotype: Mismatch with germline at one junction end may stem from a read error. V is TRBV12-3 or TRBV12-4 and J is TRBJ2-2, with TRBD2 matching over 9 bases. The CDR3 spans 18 residues. CDR3 sequence (DNA): TGTGCCAGCAGAGGACTAGCGAGAGGGTCAGGAGTCACCTGGGAGCTGTTTTTT. This translates into CASRGLARGSGVTWELFF.

Points on this clonotype: The junction differs from germline at one of its ends, possibly a read error. The rearrangement links TRBV6-6 to TRBJ2-7, with D possibly called TRBD1 or TRBD2 (5 bases each). Looked up from germline, CDR1 is MNHNY and CDR2 is SVGAGI (reference sequence). There are 14 residues in the CDR3. This chain's CDR3 is CTSSSRDGPCEQYF. CDR3 in DNA: TGTACCAGCAGTTCACGGGACGGACCCTGCGAGCAGTACTTC.

This CDR3 is CSARGVRGEQYF. The CDR3 DNA sequence: TGCAGTGCTAGAGGTGTTAGGGGCGAGCAGTACTTC. The chain is built from TRBV20-1 and TRBJ2-7, with D tentatively TRBD1 (5 bases). The CDR3 length is 12 residues. Trimming took off 1 base at V and 6 bases at J, with 10 bases between the two ends. CDR1 DFQATT and CDR2 SNEGSKA come from the germline V gene (reference sequence).

Regarding this clonotype: Given the absence of the conserved phenylalanine or tryptophan at the CDR3 end, a read error is likely. This chain links TRBV29-1 with TRBJ2-2; weak D call: TRBD2 (6 bases). Germline CDR1 reads SQVTM; CDR2 reads ANQGSEA. The CDR3 totals 14 residues. In DNA, the CDR3 is TGCAGCATTGGAGGGGTGGCCCGCACCGAGGAGCTGTTTTCT. Its protein is CSIGGVARTEELFS.

The chain joins TRBV6-6 to TRBJ1-2; D ambiguous. V was shortened by 2 bases and J by 10 bases, with 14 bases between the two germline ends. Germline lookup yields CDR1 MNHNY and CDR2 SVGAGI (reference sequence). CDR3 size: 13 residues. CDR3 DNA sequence: TGTGCCAGCAGTTACGTAGGCGAGGATGACTACACCTTC. Translated: CASSYVGEDDYTF.

Points on this clonotype: This may arise from a read error, as a much more abundant clone is one base away. The chain is built from TRBV14 and TRBJ2-6; D gene ambiguous. Trimming left V 4 bases short and J 2 bases short, with 9 bases between. This CDR3 comprises 15 residues. Germline V CDR1 and CDR2: SGHDN, FVKESK. The CDR3 nucleotides are TGTGCCAGCAGCCGTGAATTCCCTGGGGCCAACGTCCTGACTTTC. This sequence encodes CASSREFPGANVLTF.

Note on this clonotype: A junction end diverges from the germline sequence, so it may reflect a read error. The chain employs TRBV20-1 and TRBJ2-5, with 10 bases that match TRBD2. The CDR3 sequence is 15 residues long. Germline V gene lookup returns CDR1 DFQATT and CDR2 SNEGSKA (reference sequence). In DNA, the CDR3 is TGCAGTACTAGTAAAAGCGGGAGGGCCCTGGAGACCCAGTACTTC. Its protein is CSTSKSGRALETQYF.

Regarding this clonotype: A junction boundary mismatches the germline segment, possibly from a read error. This rearrangement joins TRBV4-2 to TRBJ2-7; D remains unclear. CDR1 LGHNA and CDR2 YNFKEQ come from the germline V gene. CDR3 length: 16 residues. CDR3 coding DNA: TGTGCAAGCAGCCATGCAGTAGAAGCGCTCCGCTACGAGCAGTACTTC. Translating gives CASSHAVEALRYEQYF.

This sequence joins TRBV10-1 and TRBJ2-2; weak D call: TRBD1 (6 bases). This CDR3 region has 13 residues. CDR1 WNHNN and CDR2 SYGVQD come from the germline V gene (reference sequence). V dropped 6 bases and J dropped 15 bases, with 20 bases sitting between them. The CDR3 DNA reads TGCGCCAGCAGCACAGGGACCTTTGGGAAGTTGTTTTTT. Translated, it gives CASSTGTFGKLFF.

Remarks on this clonotype: The junction does not match germline at one end; this may be a read error. The chain recombines TRBV6-6 with TRBJ2-1; 9 bases agree with TRBD2. The CDR3 is 16 amino acids. CDR1 is MNHNY and CDR2 is SVGAGI in the germline V gene (reference sequence). DNA for the CDR3: TGTGCCTGCAGAAACGGGAGCCTAGCGGGAAACAATGAGCAGTTCTTC. Its protein product is CACRNGSLAGNNEQFF.

For this clonotype: One end of the junction fails to match germline, which may point to a read error. The chain combines TRBV10-1 with TRBJ2-2; D is tentatively TRBD1 or TRBD2 (6 bases each). In germline, CDR1 is WNHNN, CDR2 SYGVQD (reference sequence). The CDR3 is made up of 13 amino acids. CDR3 amino acids: CASSESGAGQLFF. The CDR3 bases are TGCGCCAGCAGTGAATCGGGGGCCGGGCAGCTGTTTTTT.

The V call is TRBV29-1, the J call TRBJ2-5; possibly TRBD2 for D (5 bases). Trimming left V 3 bases short and J 1 base short, with 9 bases between. In germline, CDR1 is SQVTM, CDR2 ANQGSEA. The CDR3 covers 13 residues. CDR3 sequence reads: CSVDLGAQETQYF. In nucleotides, the CDR3 is TGCAGCGTTGATTTGGGAGCCCAAGAGACCCAGTACTTC. The full variable domain, rest sourced from reference TRBV29-1 and TRBJ2-5, is SAVISQKPSRDICQRGTSLTIQCQVDSQVTMMFWYRQQPGQSLTLIATANQGSEATYESGFVIDKFPISRPNLTFSTLTVSNMSPEDSSIYLCSVDLGAQETQYFGPGTRLLVL.

This clonotype was detected ten times or more. The chain joins TRBV6-6 to TRBJ1-4; D gene ambiguous. Germline V CDR1 and CDR2: MNHNY, SVGAGI (reference sequence). CDR3 length equals 18 residues. Trimming shortened V by 2 bases and J by 0 bases, and 16 bases separated the two germline ends. CDR3 sequence (DNA): TGTGCCAGCAGTTACATGGGCAGTACCCTTGCAACTAATGAAAAACTGTTTTTT. This encodes CASSYMGSTLATNEKLFF.

The sample holds one count of this clonotype. The final CDR3 position lacks the conserved phenylalanine or tryptophan, pointing to a likely read error. The chain has TRBV11-2 and TRBJ2-7, with D possibly being TRBD2 (6 bases). V dropped 11 bases and J dropped 0 bases, with 20 bases sitting between them. The CDR3 consists of 15 residues. The V gene's germline CDR1 is SGHAT and CDR2 FQNNGV. The CDR3 nucleotides are TGTGCCGGCTGCCCTCCCGGGAGATACTCCTACGAGCAGTACATC. Its protein product is CAGCPPGRYSYEQYI.

This clonotype was picked up many times. The chain carries TRBV29-1 and TRBJ1-4, with 11 positions matching TRBD1. Looked up from germline, CDR1 is SQVTM and CDR2 is ANQGSEA. The CDR3 is 14 amino acids. Unmatched junction bases numbered 1, after V lost 0 bases and J lost 7 bases. The CDR3 protein is CSVEDGTGGEKLFF. The CDR3 DNA reads TGCAGCGTTGAAGACGGGACAGGGGGTGAAAAACTGTTTTTT.

As concerns this clonotype: This CDR3 fails to terminate in the conserved phenylalanine or tryptophan, so it likely reflects a read error. The gene calls are TRBV6-6 and TRBJ2-3; D is perhaps TRBD1 (6 bases). The germline V gene has CDR1 MNHNY and CDR2 SVGAGI (reference sequence). CDR3 length equals 14 residues. The CDR3 protein is CASNAQGHTDTQYL. CDR3 sequence (DNA): TGTGCCAGCAATGCCCAGGGACACACAGACACGCAGTATCTT.

Turning to this clonotype: The conserved closing phenylalanine or tryptophan is absent in this CDR3, likely reflecting a read error. The DNA is omitted, as the CDR3 cannot be located on it reliably, and the CDR3 follows TCRdb's listing. V is TRBV5-1 and J is TRBJ2-7; TRBD1 is the table's D call and was not checked against the DNA. The CDR3 is made up of 14 amino acids, end residues included. Germline CDR1 reads SGHRS; CDR2 reads YFSETQ. The CDR3 protein is CASSSGQGFHEQYY.

The chain has TRBV30 and TRBJ2-3; 8 bases are shared with TRBD2. Trimming took 0 bases from V and 3 from J; bases not matched to a gene: 5. There are 15 residues in the CDR3. The germline gives CDR1 GTSNPN, CDR2 SVGIG (reference sequence). This chain's CDR3 is CAWSVNGLATDTQYF. The DNA for the CDR3 is TGTGCCTGGAGTGTAAATGGACTAGCAACAGATACGCAGTATTTT.

This clonotype was recorded a few times. A much larger clone lies one base from this, so it may be a read error. The chain joins TRBV5-1 to TRBJ2-1; TRBD2 matches at 10 bases. Germline V gives CDR1 SGHRS, CDR2 YFSETQ. The CDR3 has 14 residues. The CDR3 nucleotides are TGCGCCAGCAACTTGCTAGCGGGAGCAGATGAGCAGTTCTTC. Its translation is CASNLLAGADEQFF.